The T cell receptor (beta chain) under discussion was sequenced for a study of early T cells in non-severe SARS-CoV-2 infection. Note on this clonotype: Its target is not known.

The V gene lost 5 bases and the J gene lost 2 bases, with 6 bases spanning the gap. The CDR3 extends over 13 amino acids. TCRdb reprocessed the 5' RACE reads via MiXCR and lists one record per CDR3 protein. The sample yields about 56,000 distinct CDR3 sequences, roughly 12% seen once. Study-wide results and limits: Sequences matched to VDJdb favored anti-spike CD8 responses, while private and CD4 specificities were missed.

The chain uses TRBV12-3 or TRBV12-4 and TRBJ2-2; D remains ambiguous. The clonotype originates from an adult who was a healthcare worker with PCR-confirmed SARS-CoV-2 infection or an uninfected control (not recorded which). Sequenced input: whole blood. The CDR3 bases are TGTGCCAGCAGTGGACCAAACACCGGGGAGCTGTTTTTT. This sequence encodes CASSGPNTGELFF.